The 7 T cell receptor beta chains below were found in one sample sequenced in a study of blood T cell repertoires in COVID-19. The data were produced by immunoSEQ multiplex PCR, yet TCRdb's version contains in-frame clones alone and is incomplete. The sample lists 300,000 or so clones; 70% to 90% were seen once. Sequencing used PBMCs or T cells enriched from blood (not recorded which). These receptors were collected from a woman aged 30 to 39 who had recovered from COVID-19.

The chain links TRBV12-3 or TRBV12-4 to TRBJ1-1, with 7 nucleotides matching TRBD1. The CDR3 has 12 residues. With 3 bases clipped from V and 11 bases from J, the junction kept 6 bases outside the gene matches. CDR3 DNA sequence: TGTGCCAGCAGTTTGACAGGGTCGGGCGCTTTCTTT. Translated: CASSLTGSGAFF.

This chain uses TRBV30 with TRBJ1-2, with D hard to call. Trimming shortened V by 3 bases and J by 4 bases, and 12 bases separated the two germline ends. In germline, CDR1 is GTSNPN, CDR2 SVGIG (reference sequence). The CDR3 runs to 13 residues. CDR3 bases: TGTGCCTGGAGCGAGGCGAGTCCCTATGGCTACACCTTC. It encodes CAWSEASPYGYTF. Combining the CDR3 with reference TRBV30 and TRBJ1-2 gives the whole variable domain SQTIHQWPATLVQPVGSPLSLECTVEGTSNPNLYWYRQAAGRGLQLLFYSVGIGQISSEVPQNLSASRPQDRQFILSSKKLLLSDSGFYLCAWSEASPYGYTFGSGTRLTVV.

J is TRBJ1-6 and V is TRBV3-1 (or the pseudogene TRBV3-2); maybe TRBD1 (6 bases). The CDR3 is made up of 16 amino acids. CDR1 and CDR2 from the germline V gene are LGHDT and YNNKEL (reference sequence). Trimming stripped 4 bases from V and 3 bases from J, with 13 bases between. The CDR3 DNA follows: TGTGCCAGCAGCCTGGGACATATAGACTATAATTCACCCCTCCACTTT. Protein sequence: CASSLGHIDYNSPLHF.

The chain uses TRBV5-1 and TRBJ1-2; tentative D call: TRBD1 (6 bases). This CDR3 contains 13 residues. CDR1 SGHRS and CDR2 YFSETQ come from the germline V gene. V was shortened by 0 bases and J by 8 bases, with 11 bases between the two germline ends. The CDR3 loop is CASSLAQGRGYTF. For the CDR3, the DNA is TGCGCCAGCAGCTTGGCACAGGGTAGAGGCTACACCTTC.

The chain is built from TRBV2 and TRBJ2-7; 9 bases align to TRBD1. The CDR3 runs to 14 residues. Looked up from germline, CDR1 is SNHLY and CDR2 is FYNNEI. Trimming removed 6 bases from V and 4 bases from J; junction bases left unmatched: 7. The CDR3 region has the DNA TGTGCCAGCAGGGGGGGGACAGGGAAATACGAGCAGTACTTC. Protein sequence: CASRGGTGKYEQYF.

The V call is TRBV7-9, the J call TRBJ2-5, with 13 nucleotides matching TRBD2. CDR3 length: 16 residues. Trimming removed 6 bases from V and 5 bases from J; junction bases left unmatched: 9. The germline V gene has CDR1 SEHNR and CDR2 FQNEAQ (reference sequence). The CDR3 DNA sequence: TGTGCCAGCAGACCCGGGACTAGCGGGGTTTGGGAGACCCAGTACTTC. Residues: CASRPGTSGVWETQYF.

The rearrangement links TRBV7-2 to TRBJ2-3; 9 bases are a match to TRBD1. The CDR3 contains 14 residues. CDR1 is SGHTA and CDR2 is FQGNSA in the germline V gene. The trim removed 5 bases at V and 1 base at J, leaving 1 base unmatched. The CDR3 protein is CASSRDRGTDTQYF. Written as DNA, the CDR3 is TGTGCCAGCAGCAGGGACAGGGGCACAGATACGCAGTATTTT.